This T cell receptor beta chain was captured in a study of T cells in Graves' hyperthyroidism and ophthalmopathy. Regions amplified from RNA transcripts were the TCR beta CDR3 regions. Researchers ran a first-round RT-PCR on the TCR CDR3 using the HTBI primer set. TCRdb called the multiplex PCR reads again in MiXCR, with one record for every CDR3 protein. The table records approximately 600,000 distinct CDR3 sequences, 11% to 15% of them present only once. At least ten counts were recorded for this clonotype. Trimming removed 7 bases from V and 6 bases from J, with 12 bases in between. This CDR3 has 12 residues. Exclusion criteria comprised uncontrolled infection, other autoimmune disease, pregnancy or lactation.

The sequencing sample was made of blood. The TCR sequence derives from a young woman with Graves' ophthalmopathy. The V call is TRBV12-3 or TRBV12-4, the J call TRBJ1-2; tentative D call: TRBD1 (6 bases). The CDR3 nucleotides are TGTGCCAGCAAGGTACCAGGGGATGGCTACACCTTC. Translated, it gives CASKVPGDGYTF.